This T cell receptor beta chain was retrieved from a study of cytomegalovirus exposure and HLA in healthy donors. Germline values: CDR1 SGHTA, CDR2 FQGTGA. The CDR3 is 14 residues long. V lost 2 bases and J lost 7; bases outside the gene matches: 3. Remarks on this clone: Its specificity is unknown.

Regarding the study as a whole: There were around 160 TCR beta chains listed as cytomegalovirus-associated. In a later analysis, at a false discovery rate of 0.05, roughly 16,000 TCR beta sequences matched HLA alleles. Excluded were some V segments that proved indistinguishable, including TRBV6-2 and TRBV6-3.

It was with 60 Vbeta and 13 Jbeta primers that the PCR ran. Profiling relied on immunoSEQ multiplex PCR, and the TCRdb table lists in-frame clones only, not all of them. This table has about 200,000 clones, almost 85% appearing once. V usage is TRBV7-3 and J usage is TRBJ2-1; 9 bases fit TRBD2. This TCR was recovered from a woman aged 50 to 60 in good health and CMV-seronegative. Specimen: PBMCs. The chain's CDR3 is CASSLAGGQNEQFF. The DNA of the CDR3 is TGTGCCAGCAGCTTAGCGGGAGGGCAGAATGAGCAGTTCTTC.